A single T cell receptor beta chain is shown here with its context. What it binds is not known. This entry belongs to a study of T cell repertoires in cytomegalovirus infection. Study-wide results and limits: Dominating the ex vivo response were HLA-C-restricted CMV-specific TCR beta clonotypes.

TCRdb redid the calling of the reads with MiXCR, one entry per CDR3 protein. The data contain about 450,000 distinct CDR3 sequences, 30% to 40% of them singletons. The receptor's source is a human donor in good health (CMV status not recorded). Some clones in this sample may be carry-over from other donors' samples. The sample was PBMCs.

CDR3 in amino acids: CASIPRGGGRTDTQYF. The CDR3 DNA reads TGTGCCAGCATCCCCCGTGGGGGGGGCCGGACAGATACGCAGTATTTT. The rearrangement links TRBV19 to TRBJ2-3; D might be TRBD2 (7 bases). Germline V CDR1 and CDR2: LNHDA, SQIVND (reference sequence). V was pared by 9 bases and J by 3 bases, with 22 bases between. This CDR3 is 16 amino acids long.